Below, 2 T cell receptor beta chains from the same sample are listed, as sequenced in a study of CD8+ T cells in alopecia areata. RNA, once extracted, was reverse transcribed into cDNA for use as the sequencing template. Here immunoSEQ multiplex PCR was the method, and the copy in TCRdb shows in-frame clones only, minus some. The data show approximately 200,000 clones, 58% seen once. Treatment: oral pan-JAK inhibitor, 5-10 mg twice daily. Sequences were derived from CD4+ T cells sorted from blood, sampled at week 24, from a patient treated with tofacitinib. These receptor sequences come from a human donor with alopecia areata.

The rearrangement joins TRBV6-1 to TRBJ2-3; 9 bases agree with TRBD2. The CDR3 sequence is 14 residues long. The V and J ends lost 5 bases and 3 bases, in that order; junction bases with no gene match: 3. In germline, CDR1 is MNHNS, CDR2 SASEGT. In nucleotides, the CDR3 is TGTGCCAGCAGTCCGGGACTAGCAACAGATACGCAGTATTTT. Its protein product is CASSPGLATDTQYF.

This chain links TRBV5-4 with TRBJ1-1; 7 bases line up with TRBD1. This CDR3 comprises 16 residues. The V gene's germline CDR1 is SGHNT and CDR2 YYREEE (reference sequence). V was pared by 4 bases and J by 7 bases, with 16 bases of the junction left unmatched. CDR3 protein: CASSLMTGIPSLEAFF. CDR3 DNA sequence: TGTGCCAGCAGCCTAATGACAGGGATCCCTTCCCTTGAAGCTTTCTTT.